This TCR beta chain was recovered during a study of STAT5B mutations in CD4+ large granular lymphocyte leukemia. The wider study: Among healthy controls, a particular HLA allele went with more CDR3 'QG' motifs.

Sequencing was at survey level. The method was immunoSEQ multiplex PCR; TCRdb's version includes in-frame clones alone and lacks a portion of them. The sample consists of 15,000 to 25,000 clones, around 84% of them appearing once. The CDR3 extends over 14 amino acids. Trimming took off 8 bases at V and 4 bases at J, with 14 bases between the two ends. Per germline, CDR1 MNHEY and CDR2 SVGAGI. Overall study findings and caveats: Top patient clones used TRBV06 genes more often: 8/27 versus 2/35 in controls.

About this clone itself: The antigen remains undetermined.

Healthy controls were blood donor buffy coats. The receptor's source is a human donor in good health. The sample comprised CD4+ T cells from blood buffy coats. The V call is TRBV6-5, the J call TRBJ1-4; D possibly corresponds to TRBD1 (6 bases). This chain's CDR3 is CASRQAGGNEKLFF. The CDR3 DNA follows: TGTGCCAGCCGACAGGCAGGTGGTAATGAAAAACTGTTTTTT.